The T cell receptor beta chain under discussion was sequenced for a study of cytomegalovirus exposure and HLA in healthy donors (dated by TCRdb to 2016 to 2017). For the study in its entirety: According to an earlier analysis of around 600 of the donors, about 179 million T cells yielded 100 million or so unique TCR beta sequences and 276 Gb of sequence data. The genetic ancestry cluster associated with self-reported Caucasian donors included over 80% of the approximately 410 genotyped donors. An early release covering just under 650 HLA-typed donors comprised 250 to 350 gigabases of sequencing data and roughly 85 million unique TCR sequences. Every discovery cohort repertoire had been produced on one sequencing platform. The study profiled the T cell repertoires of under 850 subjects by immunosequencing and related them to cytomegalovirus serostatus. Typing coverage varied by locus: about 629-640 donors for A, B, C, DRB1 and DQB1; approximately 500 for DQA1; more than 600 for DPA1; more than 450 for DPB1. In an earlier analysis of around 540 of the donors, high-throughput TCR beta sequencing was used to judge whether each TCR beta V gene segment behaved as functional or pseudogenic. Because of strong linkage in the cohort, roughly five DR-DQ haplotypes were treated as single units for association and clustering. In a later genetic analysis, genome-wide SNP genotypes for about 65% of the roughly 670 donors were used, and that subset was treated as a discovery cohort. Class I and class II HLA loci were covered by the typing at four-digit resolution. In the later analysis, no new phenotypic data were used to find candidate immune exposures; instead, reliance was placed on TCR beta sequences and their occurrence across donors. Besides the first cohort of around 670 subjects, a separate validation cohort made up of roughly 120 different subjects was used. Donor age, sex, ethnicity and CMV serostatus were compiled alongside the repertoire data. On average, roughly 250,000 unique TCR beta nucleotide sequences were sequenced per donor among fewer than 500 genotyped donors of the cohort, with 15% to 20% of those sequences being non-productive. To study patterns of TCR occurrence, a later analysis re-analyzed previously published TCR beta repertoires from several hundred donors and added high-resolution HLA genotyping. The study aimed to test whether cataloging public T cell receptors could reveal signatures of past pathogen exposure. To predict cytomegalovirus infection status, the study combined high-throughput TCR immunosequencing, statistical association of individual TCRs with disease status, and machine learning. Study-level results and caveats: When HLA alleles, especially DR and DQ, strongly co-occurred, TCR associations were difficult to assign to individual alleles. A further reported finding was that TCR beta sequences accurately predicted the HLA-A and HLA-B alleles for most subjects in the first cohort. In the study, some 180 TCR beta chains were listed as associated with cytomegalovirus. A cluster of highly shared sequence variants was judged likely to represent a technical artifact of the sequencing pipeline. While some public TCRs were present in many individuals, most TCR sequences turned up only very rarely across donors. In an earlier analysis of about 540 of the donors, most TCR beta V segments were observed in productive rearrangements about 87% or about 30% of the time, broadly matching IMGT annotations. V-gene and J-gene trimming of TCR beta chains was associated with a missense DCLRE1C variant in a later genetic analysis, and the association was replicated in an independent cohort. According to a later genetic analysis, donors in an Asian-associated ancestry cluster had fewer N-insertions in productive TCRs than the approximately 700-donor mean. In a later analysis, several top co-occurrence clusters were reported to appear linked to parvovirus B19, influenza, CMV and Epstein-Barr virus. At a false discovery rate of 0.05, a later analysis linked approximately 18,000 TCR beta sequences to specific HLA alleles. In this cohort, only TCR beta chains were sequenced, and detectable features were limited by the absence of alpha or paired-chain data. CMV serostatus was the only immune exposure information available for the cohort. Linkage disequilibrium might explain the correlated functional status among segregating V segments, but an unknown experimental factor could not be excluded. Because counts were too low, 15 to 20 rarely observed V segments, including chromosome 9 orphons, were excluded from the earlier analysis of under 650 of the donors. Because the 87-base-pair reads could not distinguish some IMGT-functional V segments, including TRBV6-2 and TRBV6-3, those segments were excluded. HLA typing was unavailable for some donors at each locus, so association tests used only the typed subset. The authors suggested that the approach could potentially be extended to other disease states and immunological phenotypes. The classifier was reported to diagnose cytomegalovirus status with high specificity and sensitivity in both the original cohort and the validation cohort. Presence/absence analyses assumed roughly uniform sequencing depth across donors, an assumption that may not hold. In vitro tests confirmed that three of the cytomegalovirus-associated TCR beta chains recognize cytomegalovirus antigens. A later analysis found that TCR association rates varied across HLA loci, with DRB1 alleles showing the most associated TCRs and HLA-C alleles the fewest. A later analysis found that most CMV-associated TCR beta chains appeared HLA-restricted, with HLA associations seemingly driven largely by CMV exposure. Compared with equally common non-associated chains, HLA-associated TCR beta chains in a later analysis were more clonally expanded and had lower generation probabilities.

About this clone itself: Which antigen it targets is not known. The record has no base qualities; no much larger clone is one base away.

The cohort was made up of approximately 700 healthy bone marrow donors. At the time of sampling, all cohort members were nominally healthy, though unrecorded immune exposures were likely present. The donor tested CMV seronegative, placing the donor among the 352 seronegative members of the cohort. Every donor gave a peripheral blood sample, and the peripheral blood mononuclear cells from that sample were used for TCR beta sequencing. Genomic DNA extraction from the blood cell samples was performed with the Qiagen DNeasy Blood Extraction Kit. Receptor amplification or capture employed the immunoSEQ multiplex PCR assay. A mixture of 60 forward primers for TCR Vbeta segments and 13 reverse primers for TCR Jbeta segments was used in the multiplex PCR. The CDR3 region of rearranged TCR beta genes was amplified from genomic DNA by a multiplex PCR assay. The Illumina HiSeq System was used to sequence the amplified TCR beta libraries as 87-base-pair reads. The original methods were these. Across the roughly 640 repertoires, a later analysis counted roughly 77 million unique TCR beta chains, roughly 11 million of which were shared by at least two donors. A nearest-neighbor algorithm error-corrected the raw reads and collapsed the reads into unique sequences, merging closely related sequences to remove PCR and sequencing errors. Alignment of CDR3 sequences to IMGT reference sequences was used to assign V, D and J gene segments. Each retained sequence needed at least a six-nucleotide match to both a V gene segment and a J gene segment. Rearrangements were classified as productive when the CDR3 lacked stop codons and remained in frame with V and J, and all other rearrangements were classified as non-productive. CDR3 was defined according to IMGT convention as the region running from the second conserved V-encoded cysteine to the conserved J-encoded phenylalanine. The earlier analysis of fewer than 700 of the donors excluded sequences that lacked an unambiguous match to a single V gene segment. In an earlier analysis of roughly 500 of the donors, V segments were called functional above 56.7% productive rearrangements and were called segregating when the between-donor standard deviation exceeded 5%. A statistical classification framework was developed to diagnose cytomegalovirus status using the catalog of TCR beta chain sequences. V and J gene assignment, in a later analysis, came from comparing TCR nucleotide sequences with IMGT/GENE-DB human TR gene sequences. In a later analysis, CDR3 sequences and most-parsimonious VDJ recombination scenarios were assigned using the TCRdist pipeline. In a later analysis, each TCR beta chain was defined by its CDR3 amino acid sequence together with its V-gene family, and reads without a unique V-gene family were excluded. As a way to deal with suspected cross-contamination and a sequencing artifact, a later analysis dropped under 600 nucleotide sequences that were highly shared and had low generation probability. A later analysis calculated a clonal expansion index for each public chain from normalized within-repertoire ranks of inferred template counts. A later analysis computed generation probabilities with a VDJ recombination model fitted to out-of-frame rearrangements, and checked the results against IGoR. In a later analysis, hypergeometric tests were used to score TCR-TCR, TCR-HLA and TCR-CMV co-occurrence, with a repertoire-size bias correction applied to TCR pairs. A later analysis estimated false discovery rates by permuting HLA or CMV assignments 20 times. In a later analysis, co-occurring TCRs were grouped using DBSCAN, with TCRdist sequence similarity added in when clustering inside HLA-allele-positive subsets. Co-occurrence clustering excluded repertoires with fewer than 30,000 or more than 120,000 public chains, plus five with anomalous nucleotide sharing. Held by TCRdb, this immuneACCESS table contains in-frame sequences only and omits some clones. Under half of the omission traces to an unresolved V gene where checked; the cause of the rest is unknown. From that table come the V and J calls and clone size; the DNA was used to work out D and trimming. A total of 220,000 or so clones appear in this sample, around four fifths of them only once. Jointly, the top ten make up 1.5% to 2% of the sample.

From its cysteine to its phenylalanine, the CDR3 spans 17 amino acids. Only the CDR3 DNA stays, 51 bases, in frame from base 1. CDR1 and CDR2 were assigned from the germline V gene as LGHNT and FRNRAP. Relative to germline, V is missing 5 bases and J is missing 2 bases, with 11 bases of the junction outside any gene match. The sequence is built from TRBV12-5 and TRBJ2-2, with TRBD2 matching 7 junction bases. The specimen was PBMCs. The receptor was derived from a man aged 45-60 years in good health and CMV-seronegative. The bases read TGTGCTAGTGGTCTGCGGTGGAGCGGGATTAACACCGGGGAGCTGTTTTTT. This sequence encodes CASGLRWSGINTGELFF.